This passage covers 10 T cell receptor beta chains from one sample sequenced in a study of blood T cell repertoires in COVID-19. Sequenced by immunoSEQ multiplex PCR; TCRdb stores in-frame clones only, minus some. The table has around 160,000 clones, 80% seen once. What was sequenced was PBMCs or T cells enriched from blood (not recorded which). Source of these receptors: a woman aged 60-75 years who had recovered from COVID-19.

V gene TRBV5-1 combines with J gene TRBJ2-2, with D possibly TRBD1 on 5 matching bases. Looked up from germline, CDR1 is SGHRS and CDR2 is YFSETQ. CDR3 length: 15 residues. Trimming left V 7 bases short and J 2 bases short, with 15 bases between. The DNA for the CDR3 is TGCGCCAGCTTTGGGCAGGGAAGAAACACCGGGGAGCTGTTTTTT. Its protein product is CASFGQGRNTGELFF.

This clone was picked up a small number of times. The chain is built from TRBV5-5 and TRBJ1-6; possibly TRBD1 for D (6 bases). The CDR3 contains 15 residues. Trimming took 4 bases from V and 6 from J, leaving 14 bases between them. Germline lookup yields CDR1 SGHKS and CDR2 YYEKEE (reference sequence). For the CDR3, the DNA is TGTGCCAGCAGCCGGACCCCACAGGGTAATTCACCCCTCCACTTT. This encodes CASSRTPQGNSPLHF.

V is TRBV5-1 and J is TRBJ2-5, with 7 bases that match TRBD1. The CDR3 length is 14 residues. V dropped 5 bases and J dropped 5; count of bases not matched to a gene: 9. Germline V gives CDR1 SGHRS, CDR2 YFSETQ. The CDR3 spells CASRGNRGGETQYF. The CDR3 DNA sequence: TGCGCCAGCAGAGGGAACAGGGGTGGGGAGACCCAGTACTTC.

CDR3: CASRDRGGEKLFF. CDR3 bases: TGTGCCAGCAGAGACCGGGGGGGTGAAAAACTGTTTTTT. The J gene is TRBJ1-4, the V gene TRBV6-5; tentative D call: TRBD1 (5 bases). V shed 6 bases and J shed 7 bases, with 12 bases lying between them. CDR1 and CDR2 (germline): MNHEY, SVGAGI. The CDR3 is 13 amino acids.

This clone was observed a single time. The chain carries TRBV24-1 and TRBJ1-1; D may be TRBD1 (5 bases). The length of the CDR3 is 15 residues. In germline, CDR1 is KGHDR, CDR2 SFDVKD. The ends were cut back, 4 bases at V and 1 base at J, with 12 bases in the middle. The CDR3 reads CATSDTQGKNTEAFF. CDR3 coding DNA: TGTGCCACCAGTGACACTCAGGGTAAGAACACTGAAGCTTTCTTT.

The chain joins TRBV6-5 to TRBJ1-2; 8 nucleotides line up with TRBD1. CDR1 and CDR2 from the germline V gene are MNHEY and SVGAGI. The CDR3 length is 13 residues. The junction had 2 bases not matched to a gene; V was cut back by 0 bases and J by 8 bases. The CDR3 loop reads CASSYSAGGGYTF. CDR3 coding DNA: TGTGCCAGCAGTTACTCGGCAGGGGGCGGCTACACCTTC.

This chain links TRBV2 with TRBJ2-5; D unresolved. This CDR3 is built from 12 residues. Germline V gene lookup returns CDR1 SNHLY and CDR2 FYNNEI. V gave up 8 bases and J gave up 7 bases, with 14 bases separating them. The CDR3 DNA reads TGTGCCAGCGAACCACCCTCGAGGACCCAGTACTTC. The encoded protein is CASEPPSRTQYF.

The chain carries TRBV28 and TRBJ1-1, with 7 bases lining up with TRBD1. The CDR3 is 15 residues long. The V gene end was trimmed by 5 bases and the J gene end by 1 base; junction bases not matched to a gene: 7. CDR1 and CDR2 (germline): MDHEN, SYDVKM. CDR3 residues: CASSPWTGTNTEAFF. DNA of the CDR3: TGTGCCAGCAGTCCATGGACAGGCACGAACACTGAAGCTTTCTTT. Using reference TRBV28 and TRBJ1-1 for the parts outside the CDR3, the full variable domain is DVKVTQSSRYLVKRTGEKVFLECVQDMDHENMFWYRQDPGLGLRLIYFSYDVKMKEKGDIPEGYSVSREKKERFSLILESASTNQTSMYLCASSPWTGTNTEAFFGQGTRLTVV.

The rearrangement uses TRBV7-8 and TRBJ1-5, with D possibly being TRBD1 (6 bases). The CDR3 has 16 residues. The V gene lost 5 bases and the J gene lost 6 bases, with 20 bases spanning the gap. CDR1 SGHVS and CDR2 FQNEAQ come from the germline V gene. Here the CDR3 reads CASSRGTDQGPQPQHF. CDR3 sequence (DNA): TGTGCCAGCAGCAGAGGGACCGACCAGGGGCCTCAGCCCCAGCATTTT.

This clone was seen only once. The V call is TRBV4-1, the J call TRBJ2-3, with 12 bases aligning to TRBD2. The CDR3 runs to 14 residues. The V and J ends lost 4 bases and 7 bases, in that order; junction bases with no gene match: 3. Germline assignment: CDR1 MGHRA and CDR2 YSYEKL. CDR3 bases: TGCGCCAGCAGCCCACTAGCGGGGGGATATACGCAGTATTTT. Protein sequence: CASSPLAGGYTQYF.